Each of the 6 T cell receptor beta chains below was sequenced from the same sample in a study of CD8+ T cells in alopecia areata. Once RNA had been extracted, it was reverse transcribed into cDNA to act as the sequencing template. Sequencing used immunoSEQ multiplex PCR; TCRdb keeps in-frame clones, though not all of them. The data show some 210,000 clones, about 60% seen once. The sample in question was CD4+ T cells sorted from blood, obtained at week 0. The receptors were gathered from a human donor with alopecia areata.

V and J are TRBV14 and TRBJ2-5, with D possibly matching TRBD2 (6 bases). The V and J ends lost 4 bases and 7 bases respectively, with 19 bases between them. From germline, CDR1 is SGHDN and CDR2 FVKESK. CDR3 length: 15 residues. The CDR3 reads CASSLSGPPEGTQYF. The CDR3 coding sequence is TGTGCCAGCAGCCTTTCCGGCCCCCCGGAGGGGACCCAGTACTTC.

This rearrangement joins TRBV9 to TRBJ1-6; D is possibly TRBD1 (5 bases). This CDR3 region has 13 residues. Deletions cut 6 bases from V and 15 bases from J, with 19 bases between. Germline V gene data show CDR1 as SGDLS and CDR2 as YYNGEE. The CDR3: CASTAGVLGDLHF. CDR3 sequence (DNA): TGTGCCAGCACCGCTGGGGTCCTGGGGGACCTCCACTTT.

The chain employs TRBV30 and TRBJ2-5; TRBD2 matches 9 bases. Judging by the DNA end, TRBJ2-7 fits better; the J call may be wrong. Germline CDR1 is GTSNPN and CDR2 is SVGIG (reference sequence). CDR3 length: 13 residues. CDR3: CASKLAGAAEQYF. The CDR3, as DNA: TGTGCCAGCAAATTAGCGGGAGCAGCCGAGCAGTACTTC.

With respect to this clone: The CDR3 does not close with the conserved phenylalanine or tryptophan, likely indicating a read error. The DNA is omitted, as the CDR3 cannot be located on it reliably, and the CDR3 follows TCRdb's listing. This sequence joins TRBV12-2 and TRBJ1-2. TRBV12-2 is tagged as a pseudogene. The CDR3 length is 9 residues, termini included. CDR3 region: CASRCRTPS.

The chain has TRBV5-1 and TRBJ2-6; no reliable D call. CDR1 and CDR2 (germline): SGHRS, YFSETQ. Trimming shortened V by 0 bases and J by 17 bases, and 21 bases separated the two germline ends. This CDR3 has 15 amino acids. CDR3 coding DNA: TGCGCCAGCAGCTTGGATCCCTTAACAGTCTCTGGGGTGACTTTC. Protein product: CASSLDPLTVSGVTF.

A few counts support this clone. The V call is TRBV29-1, the J call TRBJ1-1; D unclear. V was pared by 6 bases and J by 1 base, with 12 bases between. The germline V gene has CDR1 SQVTM and CDR2 ANQGSEA. This CDR3 contains 13 residues. CDR3 nucleotide sequence: TGCAGCGTCGGGGAAGGAAGGAACACTGAAGCTTTCTTT. It translates to CSVGEGRNTEAFF.